Presented here are 4 T cell receptor beta chains from one specimen sequenced in a study of blood T cell repertoires in COVID-19. TCRdb's table, derived via immunoSEQ multiplex PCR, lists solely in-frame clones and lacks some. The table includes about 280,000 clones, roughly 88% detected once. Input material: peripheral blood. The source is a man in his late teens or twenties with active or convalescent COVID-19.

V gene TRBV5-4 combines with J gene TRBJ2-2; 9 nucleotides align to TRBD1. V trimming: 3 bases; J trimming: 4 bases; junction bases outside the gene matches: 4. There are 15 residues in the CDR3. Per germline, CDR1 SGHNT and CDR2 YYREEE (reference sequence). The DNA of the CDR3 is TGTGCCAGCAGCTCGGGACAGGGCTTCACCGGGGAGCTGTTTTTT. Its translation: CASSSGQGFTGELFF.

The chain has TRBV14 and TRBJ2-5; the match to TRBD1 covers 7 bases. Germline V lookup: CDR1 SGHDN, CDR2 FVKESK. The V gene end was trimmed by 3 bases and the J gene end by 3 bases; junction bases not matched to a gene: 7. CDR3 length equals 15 residues. Written as DNA, the CDR3 is TGTGCCAGCAGCCAGACACAGGGGCCTGAAGAGACCCAGTACTTC. Its translation is CASSQTQGPEETQYF. Together with reference TRBV14 and TRBJ2-5, the CDR3 gives the full variable domain: EAGVTQFPSHSVIEKGQTVTLRCDPISGHDNLYWYRRVMGKEIKFLLHFVKESKQDESGMPNNRFLAERTGGTYSTLKVQPAELEDSGVYFCASSQTQGPEETQYFGPGTRLLVL.

The chain joins TRBV6-6 to TRBJ2-7, with 7 bases aligning to TRBD2. Germline CDR1 and CDR2: MNHNY and SVGAGI (reference sequence). This CDR3 spans 13 amino acids. Trimming cost V 5 bases and J 6 bases; bases outside gene matches: 7. The CDR3 sequence: CASSPRLATEQYF. The CDR3 coding sequence is TGTGCCAGCAGTCCCAGACTAGCTACCGAGCAGTACTTC.

The genes are TRBV14 and TRBJ2-1; unclear D gene. Germline CDR1 and CDR2: SGHDN and FVKESK. This CDR3 spans 14 amino acids. The V and J ends lost 1 base and 4 bases respectively, with 8 bases between them. The chain's CDR3 is CASSQGQVYNEQFF. The CDR3 region has the DNA TGTGCCAGCAGCCAAGGGCAGGTATACAATGAGCAGTTCTTC.